One sample yielded the 7 T cell receptor beta chains listed below, sequenced in a study of cytomegalovirus exposure and HLA in healthy donors. 13 Jbeta primers and 60 Vbeta primers were used for the PCR. The data were produced by immunoSEQ multiplex PCR, yet TCRdb's version contains in-frame clones alone and is incomplete. The sample holds roughly 260,000 clones, almost 85% seen once. The sequencing sample was made of PBMCs. Every receptor here comes from a woman aged 35 to 49 in good health and CMV-seropositive.

This clone came up a few times. This chain uses TRBV10-3 with TRBJ1-2; 10 bases are shared with TRBD1. CDR1 is ENHRY and CDR2 is SYGVKD in the germline V gene. The ends lost 0 bases at V and 1 base at J; junction bases unmatched: 5. The CDR3 is 17 amino acids. Here the CDR3 reads CAISESTGQGRNYGYTF. The CDR3, as DNA: TGTGCCATCAGTGAGTCAACGGGACAGGGGCGTAACTATGGCTACACCTTC.

This clone has just a few counts. The CDR3: CASSSLSYEQYF. The CDR3 DNA follows: TGTGCCAGCAGCTCTCTCTCCTACGAGCAGTACTTC. The chain joins TRBV11-2 to TRBJ2-7, with no clear D. The CDR3 is made up of 12 amino acids. The ends were cut back, 4 bases at V and 0 bases at J, with 4 bases in the middle. Germline CDR1 reads SGHAT; CDR2 reads FQNNGV.

This rearrangement joins TRBV29-1 to TRBJ2-4; 9 bases are shared with TRBD2. J was trimmed by 0 bases and V by 3 bases; bases with no gene match: 15. The CDR3 length is 19 residues. Germline V gene sequence: CDR1 SQVTM, CDR2 ANQGSEA. The CDR3 coding sequence is TGCAGCGTTGAGGGGGACCTCCGGACTAGCGTATTAGCCAAAAACATTCAGTACTTC. It translates to CSVEGDLRTSVLAKNIQYF.

This clone was recorded only once. The chain carries TRBV27 and TRBJ2-7, with 8 bases that match TRBD1. V trimming: 3 bases; J trimming: 3 bases; junction bases outside the gene matches: 7. The CDR3 consists of 15 residues. Germline V gene lookup returns CDR1 MNHEY and CDR2 SMNVEV (reference sequence). The CDR3 protein is CASSFEGRGLYEQYF. The CDR3 nucleotides read TGTGCCAGCAGTTTCGAGGGCAGGGGGCTCTACGAGCAGTACTTC.

The V and J genes are TRBV28 and TRBJ2-1; TRBD2 aligns across 10 bases. The CDR3 consists of 15 residues. V lost 6 bases, J lost 2 bases, and 4 bases stayed unmatched. Germline V lookup: CDR1 MDHEN, CDR2 SYDVKM. CDR3 nucleotide sequence: TGTGCCAGCAGGTACCTAGCGGGAGCCTACAATGAGCAGTTCTTC. It encodes CASRYLAGAYNEQFF.

The chain combines TRBV18 with TRBJ1-5; no firm D call. The CDR3 has 16 residues. Trimming left V 3 bases short and J 3 bases short, with 15 bases between. The germline V gene has CDR1 KGHSH and CDR2 LQKENI. CDR3 DNA: TGTGCCAGCTCACCTTCGGGCAGCGGTTACAATCAGCCCCAGCATTTT. This gives the protein CASSPSGSGYNQPQHF.

The rearrangement links TRBV9 to TRBJ2-3; D perhaps matches TRBD2 (6 bases). CDR1 is SGDLS, CDR2 YYNGEE, per germline. Trimming left V 3 bases short and J 1 base short, with 15 bases between. This CDR3 comprises 16 residues. The CDR3 DNA reads as TGTGCCAGCAGCGCTGTTAGCGGCCCGCGCACAGATACGCAGTATTTT. Its translation: CASSAVSGPRTDTQYF.